This is a list of T cell receptor beta chains from one sample in a study of CD8 T cells in ankylosing spondylitis. TCRdb reprocessed the 5' RACE reads with MiXCR, giving one entry per CDR3 protein. The sample gives approximately 240,000 distinct CDR3 sequences, roughly a tenth of which show up once; about 2.8% is in the top ten. Sequencing was performed on blood, either unsorted or a sorted T cell fraction (not recorded which). The receptors stem from a male donor with ankylosing spondylitis or in good health (not recorded which). Each CDR3 is given with its conserved first and last residue. D genes are given only for firm matches. Clone size appears in some rows only: once, few, many, or a class for an expanded clone.

V gene	J gene	clone size	D gene	CDR3 protein	CDR3 DNA
TRBV5-5	TRBJ2-3	many	NA	CASSLATLSTDTQYF	TGTGCCAGCAGCTTGGCAACCCTTAGCACAGATACGCAGTATTTT
TRBV25-1	TRBJ1-1	many	NA	CASSYAPTGLSTTEAFF	TGTGCCAGCAGCTATGCCCCGACAGGCTTGAGTACCACTGAAGCTTTCTTT
TRBV7-9	TRBJ1-2	few	NA	CASQQGPPNYGYTF	TGTGCCAGCCAGCAGGGCCCGCCTAACTATGGCTACACCTTC
TRBV30	TRBJ1-2	NA	NA	CAQRGRSNYGYTF	TGTGCCCAACGGGGAAGGAGTAACTATGGCTACACCTTC
TRBV20-1	TRBJ2-5	many	TRBD2	CSARRTSGIQETQYF	TGCAGTGCTAGAAGGACTAGCGGGATACAAGAGACCCAGTACTTC
TRBV5-4	TRBJ2-1	many	NA	CASSSLGGEQFF	TGTGCCAGCAGCTCCTTGGGAGGTGAGCAGTTCTTC
TRBV7-9	TRBJ1-1	NA	NA	CASRRGSGNTEAFF	TGTGCCAGTCGAAGGGGGAGTGGGAACACTGAAGCTTTCTTT
TRBV10-2	TRBJ2-1	many	NA	CASSESENNEQFF	TGCGCCAGCAGTGAGTCGGAGAACAATGAGCAGTTCTTC
TRBV10-3	TRBJ2-7	many	NA	CQKAYEQYF	TGTCAAAAAGCCTACGAGCAGTACTTC
TRBV4-1	TRBJ2-1	many	TRBD1	CASSQDRGRIDEQFF	TGCGCCAGCAGCCAAGACAGGGGGCGGATAGATGAGCAGTTCTTC
TRBV20-1	TRBJ2-3	once	TRBD2	CSLRTSRSTSTDTQYF	TGCAGTCTTCGGACTAGCAGATCTACTAGCACAGATACGCAGTATTTT